The rows below give T cell receptor beta chains drawn from one sample of a study of blood T cell repertoires in COVID-19. Clones were sequenced by immunoSEQ multiplex PCR, and TCRdb holds only the in-frame ones, with some missing. Here the sample spans fewer than 250,000 clones, 88% being singletons. Material: PBMCs or T cells enriched from blood (not recorded which). Receptor source: a woman younger than 45 who had been exposed to COVID-19. Each CDR3 is given without its conserved first and last residue.

len	v_gene	j_gene	CDR3aa
11	TRBV6-6	TRBJ1-1	ASRRRGGTEAF
13	TRBV15	TRBJ1-1	ATSGDRGLDTEAF
13	TRBV14	TRBJ2-1	ASSQTSAPYNEQF
13	TRBV3-1/TRBV3-2	TRBJ2-1	ASSLGVAGYNEQF
19	TRBV9	TRBJ2-1	ASSVAKSLAGGMSSYNEQF
11	TRBV19	TRBJ1-5	ASSALPNQPQH
12	TRBV25-1	TRBJ1-3	ASRSGTGGNTIY
10	TRBV7-9	TRBJ2-7	ASSYTVYEQY
14	TRBV3-1/TRBV3-2	TRBJ2-1	ASSQDLGQVYNEQF
9	TRBV6-5	TRBJ1-1	ASSYLAEAF
13	TRBV19	TRBJ1-1	ASRQQGARSTEAF
13	TRBV6-5	TRBJ2-1	ASSYGGRGSNEQF
13	TRBV3-1/TRBV3-2	TRBJ2-3	ASSLATSAADTQY
15	TRBV9	TRBJ2-3	ASSVIGLAGVPDTQY
12	TRBV3-1/TRBV3-2	TRBJ2-7	ASSQDGAEYEQY
11	TRBV9	TRBJ1-2	ASSVGMLAGYT
17	TRBV15	TRBJ1-6	ATSRVSGIPSSYNSPLH
14	TRBV18	TRBJ2-1	ASSPPEGLSYNEQF
11	TRBV10-2	TRBJ1-1	ASRQGASTEAF
13	TRBV5-6	TRBJ2-7	ASSLGPSGIYEQY
14	TRBV15	TRBJ1-5	ATSREGTGRNQPQH
15	TRBV28	TRBJ2-3	ASSGTSGRSVTDTQY
10	TRBV5-1	TRBJ2-7	ASSFDSHEQY
13	TRBV19	TRBJ2-7	ATKFPGGLAGEQY
13	TRBV19	TRBJ1-5	ASSVGHNSNQPQH
15	TRBV7-2	TRBJ2-1	ASSPTVAGGRGNEQF
11	TRBV28	TRBJ2-7	ASSPIETHEQY
11	TRBV5-1	TRBJ2-5	ASSLAPLETQY
12	TRBV5-8	TRBJ1-5	ASSLVQDGQPQH
15	TRBV27	TRBJ2-2	ASSTPLGAANTGELF
14	TRBV30	TRBJ2-1	AWGVRGTRRYNEQF
10	TRBV11-2	TRBJ2-3	ATRGGTDTQY
14	TRBV5-8	TRBJ2-1	ASSLGVAGLGNEQF
16	TRBV18	TRBJ1-2	ASSPSSTGRKPDYGYT
12	TRBV7-5	TRBJ1-4	VRSGRVFNEKLF
12	TRBV10-3	TRBJ2-7	ATRSGSSSYEQY
15	TRBV3-1/TRBV3-2	TRBJ2-1	ASSPFSGKLSYNEQF
11	TRBV19	TRBJ2-2	ASSIDRTGELF
14	TRBV27	TRBJ1-5	ASSFGTGGRNQPQH
11	TRBV9	TRBJ1-2	ASSVGGVRGYT
9	TRBV30	TRBJ1-2	AWEFRGGYT
13	TRBV19	TRBJ1-4	ASSPPGGYLEKLF
12	TRBV10-1	TRBJ2-1	ASSDDLQGKVQF
13	TRBV3-1/TRBV3-2	TRBJ2-7	ASSQLGSPNEEQY
11	TRBV11-3	TRBJ2-1	ASSSTPRGEQF
9	TRBV11-2	TRBJ2-1	ASSPSGEQF
13	TRBV11-2	TRBJ2-3	ASTGTSGRSDTQY
14	TRBV6-1	TRBJ1-2	ASSEAGGQGAYGYT
10	TRBV6-2/TRBV6-3	TRBJ2-3	ASSYSAFGQY
11	TRBV27	TRBJ2-7	ASSSTGWNEQY
11	TRBV6-5	TRBJ2-1	ASSRTGGYEQF
12	TRBV5-1	TRBJ2-1	ASSLGAGYNEQF
14	TRBV27	TRBJ1-5	ASSSTVPYSNQPQH